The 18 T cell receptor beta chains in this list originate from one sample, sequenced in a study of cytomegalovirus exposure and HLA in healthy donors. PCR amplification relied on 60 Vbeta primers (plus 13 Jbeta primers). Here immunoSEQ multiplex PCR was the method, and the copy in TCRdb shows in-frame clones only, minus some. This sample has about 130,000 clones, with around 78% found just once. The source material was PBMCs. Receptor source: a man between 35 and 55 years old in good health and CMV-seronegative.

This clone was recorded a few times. CDR3 coding DNA: TGTGCCAGTAGTATCCCAGGCTTTAGCAATCAGCCCCAGCATTTT. It yields the protein CASSIPGFSNQPQHF. The chain recombines TRBV19 with TRBJ1-5; D is unresolved. The CDR3 is made up of 15 amino acids. CDR1 is LNHDA and CDR2 is SQIVND in the germline V gene (reference sequence). Trimming stripped 3 bases from V and 0 bases from J, with 9 bases between.

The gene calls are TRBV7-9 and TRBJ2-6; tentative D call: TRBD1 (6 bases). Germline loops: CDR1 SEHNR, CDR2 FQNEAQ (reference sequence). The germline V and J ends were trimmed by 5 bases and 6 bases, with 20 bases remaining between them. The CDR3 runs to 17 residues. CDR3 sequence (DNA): TGTGCCAGCAGCCTCTTTAACAGGGCCCCGGAGGCCAACGTCCTGACTTTC. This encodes CASSLFNRAPEANVLTF.

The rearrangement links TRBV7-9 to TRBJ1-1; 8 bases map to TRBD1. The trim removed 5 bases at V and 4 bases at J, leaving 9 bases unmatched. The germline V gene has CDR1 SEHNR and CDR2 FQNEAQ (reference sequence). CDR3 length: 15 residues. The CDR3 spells CASSTTTGGVTEAFF. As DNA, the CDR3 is TGTGCCAGCAGCACAACCACAGGGGGAGTCACTGAAGCTTTCTTT.

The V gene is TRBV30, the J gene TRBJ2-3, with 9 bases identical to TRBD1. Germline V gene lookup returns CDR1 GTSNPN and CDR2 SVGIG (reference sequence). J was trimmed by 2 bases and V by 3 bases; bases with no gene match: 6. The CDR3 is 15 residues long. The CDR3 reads CAWRGDRAYTDTQYF. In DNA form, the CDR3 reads TGTGCCTGGAGAGGGGACAGGGCTTACACAGATACGCAGTATTTT.

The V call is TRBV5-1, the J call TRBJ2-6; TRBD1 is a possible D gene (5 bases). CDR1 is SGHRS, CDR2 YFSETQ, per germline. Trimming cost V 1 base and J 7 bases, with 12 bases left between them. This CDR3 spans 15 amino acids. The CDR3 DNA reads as TGCGCCAGCAGCTTGATCCCTGGGGCAGCCAACGTCCTGACTTTC. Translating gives CASSLIPGAANVLTF.

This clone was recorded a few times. CDR3 sequence: CASSQRGLSGPRYGYTF. CDR3 nucleotides: TGCGCCAGCAGCCAACGAGGGTTGAGCGGGCCGCGCTATGGCTACACCTTC. This rearrangement joins TRBV4-3 to TRBJ1-2, with unresolved D. The CDR3 is 17 amino acids. V was shortened by 2 bases and J by 4 bases, with 20 bases between the two germline ends. The germline V gene encodes CDR1 LGHNA and CDR2 YSLEER.

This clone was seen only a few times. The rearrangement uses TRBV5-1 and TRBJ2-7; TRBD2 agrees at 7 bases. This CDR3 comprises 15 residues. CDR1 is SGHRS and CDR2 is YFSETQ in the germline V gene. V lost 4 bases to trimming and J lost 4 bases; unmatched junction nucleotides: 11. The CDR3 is CASSTTGGGAYEQYF. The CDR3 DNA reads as TGCGCCAGCAGCACAACGGGCGGGGGTGCGTACGAGCAGTACTTC.

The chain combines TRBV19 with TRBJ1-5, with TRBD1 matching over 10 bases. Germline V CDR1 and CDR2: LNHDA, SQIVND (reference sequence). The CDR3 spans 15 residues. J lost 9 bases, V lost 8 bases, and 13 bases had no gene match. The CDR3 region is CASGGQGKYKLPQHF. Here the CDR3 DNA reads TGTGCCAGTGGGGGACAGGGGAAGTATAAGCTGCCCCAGCATTTT.

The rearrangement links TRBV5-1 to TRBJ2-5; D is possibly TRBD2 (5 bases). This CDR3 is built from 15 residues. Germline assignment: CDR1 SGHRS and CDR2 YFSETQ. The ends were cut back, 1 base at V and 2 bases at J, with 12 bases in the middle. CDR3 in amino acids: CASSLTGSPQETQYF. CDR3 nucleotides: TGCGCCAGCAGCTTGACGGGGTCCCCTCAAGAGACCCAGTACTTC.

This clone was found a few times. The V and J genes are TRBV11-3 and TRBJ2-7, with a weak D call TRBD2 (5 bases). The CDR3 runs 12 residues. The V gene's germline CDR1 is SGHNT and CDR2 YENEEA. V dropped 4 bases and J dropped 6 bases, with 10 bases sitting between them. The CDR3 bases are TGTGCCAGCAGCTCCTACCGGGGCGAGCAGTACTTC. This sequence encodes CASSSYRGEQYF. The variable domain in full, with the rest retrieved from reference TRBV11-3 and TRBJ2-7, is EAGVVQSPRYKIIEKKQPVAFWCNPISGHNTLYWYLQNLGQGPELLIRYENEEAVDDSQLPKDRFSAERLKGVDSTLKIQPAELGDSAVYLCASSSYRGEQYFGPGTRLTVT.

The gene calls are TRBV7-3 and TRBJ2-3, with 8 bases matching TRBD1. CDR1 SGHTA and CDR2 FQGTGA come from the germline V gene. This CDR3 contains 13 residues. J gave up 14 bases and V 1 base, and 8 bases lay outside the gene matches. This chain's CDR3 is CASSLSGQGGWYF. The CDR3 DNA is TGTGCCAGCAGCTTAAGCGGACAGGGAGGATGGTATTTT.

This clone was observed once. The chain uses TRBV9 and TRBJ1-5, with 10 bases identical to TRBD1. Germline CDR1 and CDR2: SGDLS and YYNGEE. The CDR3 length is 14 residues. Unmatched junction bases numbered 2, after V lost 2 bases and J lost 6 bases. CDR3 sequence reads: CASSVGQGIQPQHF. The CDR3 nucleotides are TGTGCCAGCAGCGTGGGACAGGGGATTCAGCCCCAGCATTTT.

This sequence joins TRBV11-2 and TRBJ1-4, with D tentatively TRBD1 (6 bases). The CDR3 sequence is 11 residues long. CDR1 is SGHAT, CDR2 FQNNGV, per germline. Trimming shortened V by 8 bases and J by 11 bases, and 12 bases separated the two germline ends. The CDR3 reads CASQGSRKLFF. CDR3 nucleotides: TGTGCCAGCCAGGGGTCCAGGAAACTGTTTTTT.

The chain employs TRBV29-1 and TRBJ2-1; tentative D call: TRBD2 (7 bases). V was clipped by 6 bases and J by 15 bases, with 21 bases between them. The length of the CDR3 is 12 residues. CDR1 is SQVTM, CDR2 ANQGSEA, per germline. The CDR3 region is CSVGEGQPGGFF. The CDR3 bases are TGCAGCGTGGGAGAAGGACAGCCGGGGGGGTTCTTC.

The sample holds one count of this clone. The CDR3 DNA is TGTGCCAGCAGCATAGGGGGCAATGAAAAACTGTTTTTT. Translation: CASSIGGNEKLFF. This chain connects TRBV7-9 to TRBJ1-4, with 7 bases matching TRBD1. This CDR3 has 13 amino acids. V dropped 5 bases and J dropped 5; count of bases not matched to a gene: 2. Germline V gives CDR1 SEHNR, CDR2 FQNEAQ (reference sequence).

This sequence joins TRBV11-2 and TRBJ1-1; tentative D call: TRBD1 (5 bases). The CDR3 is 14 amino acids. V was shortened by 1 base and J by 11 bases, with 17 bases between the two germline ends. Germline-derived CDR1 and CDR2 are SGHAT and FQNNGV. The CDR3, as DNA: TGTGCCAGCAGCTTAGGATTACGACAGATAGGGGCTTTCTTT. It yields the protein CASSLGLRQIGAFF.

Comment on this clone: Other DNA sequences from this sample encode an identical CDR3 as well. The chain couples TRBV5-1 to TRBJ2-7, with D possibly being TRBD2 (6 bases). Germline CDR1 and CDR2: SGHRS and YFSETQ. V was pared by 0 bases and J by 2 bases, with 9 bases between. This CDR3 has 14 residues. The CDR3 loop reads CASSLGDSTYEQYF. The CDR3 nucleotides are TGCGCCAGCAGCTTGGGGGACTCAACCTACGAGCAGTACTTC.

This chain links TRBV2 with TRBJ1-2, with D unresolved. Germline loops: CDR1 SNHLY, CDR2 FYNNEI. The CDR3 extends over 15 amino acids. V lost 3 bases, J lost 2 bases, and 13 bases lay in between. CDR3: CASSEEGGRNYGYTF. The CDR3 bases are TGTGCCAGCAGTGAGGAGGGTGGCAGGAACTATGGCTACACCTTC.